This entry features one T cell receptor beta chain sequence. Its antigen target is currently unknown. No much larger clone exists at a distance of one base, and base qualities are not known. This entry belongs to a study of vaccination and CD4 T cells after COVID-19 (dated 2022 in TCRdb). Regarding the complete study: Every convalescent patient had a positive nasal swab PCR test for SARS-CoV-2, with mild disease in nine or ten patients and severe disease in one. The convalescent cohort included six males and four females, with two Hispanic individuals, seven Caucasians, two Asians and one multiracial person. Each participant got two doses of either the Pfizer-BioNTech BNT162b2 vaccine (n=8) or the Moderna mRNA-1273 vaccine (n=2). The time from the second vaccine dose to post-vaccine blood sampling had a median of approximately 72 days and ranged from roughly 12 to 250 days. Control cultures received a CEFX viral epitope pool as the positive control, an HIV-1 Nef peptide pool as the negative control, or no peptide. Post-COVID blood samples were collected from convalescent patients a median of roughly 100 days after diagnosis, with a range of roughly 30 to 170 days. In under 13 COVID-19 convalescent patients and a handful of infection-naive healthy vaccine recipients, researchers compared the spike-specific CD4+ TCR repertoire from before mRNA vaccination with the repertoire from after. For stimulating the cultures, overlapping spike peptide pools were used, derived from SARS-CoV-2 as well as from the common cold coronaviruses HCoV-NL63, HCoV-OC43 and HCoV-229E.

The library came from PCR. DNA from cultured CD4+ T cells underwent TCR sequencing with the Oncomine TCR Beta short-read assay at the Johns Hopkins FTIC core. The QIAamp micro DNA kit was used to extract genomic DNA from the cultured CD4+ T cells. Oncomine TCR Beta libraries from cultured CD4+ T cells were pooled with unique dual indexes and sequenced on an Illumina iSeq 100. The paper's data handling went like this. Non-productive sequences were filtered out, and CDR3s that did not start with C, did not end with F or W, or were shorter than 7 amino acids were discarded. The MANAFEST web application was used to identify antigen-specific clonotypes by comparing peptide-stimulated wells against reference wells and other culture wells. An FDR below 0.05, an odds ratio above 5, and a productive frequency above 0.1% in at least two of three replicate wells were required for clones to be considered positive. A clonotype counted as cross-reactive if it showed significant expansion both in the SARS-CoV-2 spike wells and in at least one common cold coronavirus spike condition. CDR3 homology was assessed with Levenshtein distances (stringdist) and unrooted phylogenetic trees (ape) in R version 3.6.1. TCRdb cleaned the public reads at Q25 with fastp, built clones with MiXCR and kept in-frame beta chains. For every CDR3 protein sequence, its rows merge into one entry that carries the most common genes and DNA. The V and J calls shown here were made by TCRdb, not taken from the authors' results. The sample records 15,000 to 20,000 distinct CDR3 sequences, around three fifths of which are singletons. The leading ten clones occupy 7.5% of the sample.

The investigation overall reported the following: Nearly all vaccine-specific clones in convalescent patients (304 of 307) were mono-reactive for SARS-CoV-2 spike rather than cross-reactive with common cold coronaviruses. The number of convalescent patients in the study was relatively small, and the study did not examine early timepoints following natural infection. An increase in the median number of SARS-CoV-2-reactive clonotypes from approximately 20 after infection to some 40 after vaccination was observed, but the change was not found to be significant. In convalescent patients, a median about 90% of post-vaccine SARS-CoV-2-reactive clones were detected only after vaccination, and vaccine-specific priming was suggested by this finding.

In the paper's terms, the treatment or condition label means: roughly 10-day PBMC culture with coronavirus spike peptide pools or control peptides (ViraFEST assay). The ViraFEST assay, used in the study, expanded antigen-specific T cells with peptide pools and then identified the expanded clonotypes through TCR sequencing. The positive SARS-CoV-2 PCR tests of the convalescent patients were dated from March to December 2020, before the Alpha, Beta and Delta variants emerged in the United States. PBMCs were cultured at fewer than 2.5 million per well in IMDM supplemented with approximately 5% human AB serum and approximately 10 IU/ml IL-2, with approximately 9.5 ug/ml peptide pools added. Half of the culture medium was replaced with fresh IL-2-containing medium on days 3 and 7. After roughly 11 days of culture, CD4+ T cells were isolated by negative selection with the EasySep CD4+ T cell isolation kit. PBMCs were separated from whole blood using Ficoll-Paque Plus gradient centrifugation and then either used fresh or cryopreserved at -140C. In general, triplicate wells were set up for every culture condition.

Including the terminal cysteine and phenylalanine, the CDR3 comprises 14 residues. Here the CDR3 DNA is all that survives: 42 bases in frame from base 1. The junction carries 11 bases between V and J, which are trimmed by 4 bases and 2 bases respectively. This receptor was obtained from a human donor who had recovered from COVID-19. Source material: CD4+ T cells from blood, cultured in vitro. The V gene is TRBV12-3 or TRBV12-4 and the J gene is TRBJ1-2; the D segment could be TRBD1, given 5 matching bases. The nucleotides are TGTGCCAGCAGTTGGGGCCCCGCGAACTATGGCTACACCTTC. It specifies CASSWGPANYGYTF.